The rows below give T cell receptor beta chains drawn from one sample of a study of T-cell memory formation after mild COVID-19. TCRdb re-analysed the 5' RACE reads in MiXCR, keeping a single row per CDR3 protein. The top ten clones hold 22% of a sample with 350,000 to 400,000 distinct CDR3 sequences, 14% of them seen once. The specimen sequenced was PBMCs or a T cell subset sorted from them (not recorded which). All receptors come from a young man who had mild COVID-19 (a few samples of this study predate the infection). Cell type and time point are not known. CDR3s include the opening cysteine and the closing phenylalanine or tryptophan. A D gene is named only where the DNA matches it firmly. Some rows mark clone size as missing; the rest say once, few, many or name a class of expanded clone.

d_call cdr3_length j_call v_call clone_size cdr3_nt cdr3_aa
TRBD1 20 TRBJ2-2 TRBV24-1 - TGTGCCACCAGTGATTTAGAGGCAGGGGGCGCAGAGTGGAACACCGGGGAGCTGTTTTTT CATSDLEAGGAEWNTGELFF
- 12 TRBJ1-1 TRBV30 many TGTGCCTGGGCTCATGTGAACACTGAAGCTTTCTTT CAWAHVNTEAFF
- 11 TRBJ2-7 TRBV25-1 - TGTGCCAGCCAAAGGGCAGGGGAGCAGTACTTC CASQRAGEQYF
- 18 TRBJ1-2 TRBV5-6 few TGTGCCAGCAGCTTGGGGCCTTTTTACAGAGTAACTAACTATGGCTACACCTTC CASSLGPFYRVTNYGYTF
- 13 TRBJ2-1 TRBV20-1 - TGCAGTGCTAGAGCCCCAGGAGGGAACGAGCAGTTCTTC CSARAPGGNEQFF
- 14 TRBJ2-5 TRBV5-4 - TGTGCCAGCAGCTTTCTCCCCCAACAGGAGACCCAGTACTTC CASSFLPQQETQYF
- 15 TRBJ1-1 TRBV5-1 many TGCGCCAGCAGCTCTGACACCGGTATGAACACTGAAGCTTTCTTT CASSSDTGMNTEAFF
- 13 TRBJ2-1 TRBV7-2 few TGTGCCAGCAGCTCCCCGGGACCGAATGAGCAGTTCTTC CASSSPGPNEQFF
- 14 TRBJ2-1 TRBV7-2 many TGTGCCAGCAGCACGACCCAGGGGATTCATGAGCAGTTCTTC CASSTTQGIHEQFF
- 14 TRBJ2-7 TRBV5-5 - TGTGCCAGCACCGCGGGGGCAGGGGGCCACGAGCAGTACTTC CASTAGAGGHEQYF
TRBD1 16 TRBJ2-3 TRBV11-2 many TGTGCCAGCAGAAATCAGGGGGCGCTCAGCACAGATACGCAGTATTTT CASRNQGALSTDTQYF
TRBD1 13 TRBJ2-3 TRBV19 few TGTGCCAGTAGGACAGGGTCGGCAGATACGCAGTATTTT CASRTGSADTQYF
- 14 TRBJ2-7 TRBV11-3 - TGTGCCAGCAGCTTAGGAGGCCAGTCCTACGAGCAGTACTTC CASSLGGQSYEQYF
TRBD2 15 TRBJ2-5 TRBV7-9 many TGTGCCAGCAGCCCGGGACTAGCGGGGTTGGAGACCCAGTACTTC CASSPGLAGLETQYF
TRBD2 14 TRBJ2-1 TRBV20-1 - TGCAGTGCTAGACCCGGGGGGACCTACAATGAGCAGTTCTTC CSARPGGTYNEQFF
TRBD1 13 TRBJ1-1 TRBV6-5 few TGTGCCAGTCACAGGGGAAAGAACACTGAAGCTTTCTTT CASHRGKNTEAFF
- 13 TRBJ1-1 TRBV7-3 many TGTGCCAGCAGCATCAGGGTGAACACTGAAGCTTTCTTT CASSIRVNTEAFF
TRBD2 16 TRBJ2-1 TRBV14 - TGTGCCAGCAGCCCCCTGGGGGGGGAAGCCTACAATGAGCAGTTCTTC CASSPLGGEAYNEQFF
TRBD2 14 TRBJ2-1 TRBV20-1 - TGCAGTGTTGGGGGGGGTAGGTCCTACAATGAGCAGTTCTTC CSVGGGRSYNEQFF
TRBD1 15 TRBJ2-2 TRBV5-6 - TGTGCCAGCAGCACCGAGGGACAGGGGAACGGGGAGCTGTTTTTT CASSTEGQGNGELFF
TRBD2 15 TRBJ2-3 TRBV4-1 few TGCGCCACTGGTGTAGTGGGACTAGCTCGGGATACGCAGTATTTT CATGVVGLARDTQYF
- 13 TRBJ1-3 TRBV20-1 - TGCAGTGCTCCTGGGGTCTCTGGAAACACCATATATTTT CSAPGVSGNTIYF
- 13 TRBJ1-2 TRBV5-1 - TGCGCCAGCAGCTTGGATGGAGAGAATGGCTACACCTTC CASSLDGENGYTF
- 15 TRBJ2-7 TRBV11-2 - TGTGCCAGCAGCTTAGATCGCCGGGCCGCCTACGAGCAGTACTTC CASSLDRRAAYEQYF
TRBD1 15 TRBJ2-5 TRBV14 - TGTGCCAGCAGCCCTCGGACGGACAGGGGAGAGACCCAGTACTTC CASSPRTDRGETQYF
TRBD1 13 TRBJ2-2 TRBV27 - TGTGCCAGCAGGGACAGGGGGGTCGGGGAGCTGTTTTTT CASRDRGVGELFF
TRBD1 15 TRBJ2-3 TRBV28 many TGTGCCAGCAGTTCTGCCGGGACAGACACAGATACGCAGTATTTT CASSSAGTDTDTQYF
- 13 TRBJ1-4 TRBV9 - TGTGCCAGCAGCGCCTTTGTAGGGGAGGAACTGTTTTTT CASSAFVGEELFF
- 12 TRBJ2-3 TRBV28 few TGTGCCAGCAGTCCCCCGGCGGTTACGCAGTATTTT CASSPPAVTQYF
- 14 TRBJ2-3 TRBV7-2 many TGTGCCAGCAGTTTAAGACAGGTTGCCGGTACGCAGTATTTT CASSLRQVAGTQYF
- 15 TRBJ1-1 TRBV18 - TGTGCCAGCTCACCGCCCGGGACACAGAACACTGAAGCTTTCTTT CASSPPGTQNTEAFF
- 14 TRBJ2-3 TRBV5-1 many TGCGCCAGCAGCTCCGGGACTTCTCAGGTCACGCAGTATTTT CASSSGTSQVTQYF
- 16 TRBJ2-3 TRBV12-3/TRBV12-4 many TGTGCCAGCAGTTTAGGGTCAGGCGGGGGCACAGATACGCAGTATTTT CASSLGSGGGTDTQYF
TRBD2 14 TRBJ2-1 TRBV9 many TGTGCCAGCAGCCTGCTAGCGGGCTTCGGTGAGCAGTTCTTC CASSLLAGFGEQFF
- 13 TRBJ2-1 TRBV5-1 few TGCGCCAGCAGCTTGGGACTTGACAATGAGCAGTTCTTC CASSLGLDNEQFF
- 12 TRBJ1-2 TRBV5-1 many TGCGCCAGCAGGATCTCTAACTATGGCTACACCTTC CASRISNYGYTF
- 14 TRBJ2-5 TRBV20-1 - TGCAGTGCTAGCCCAGTTCGGTCCCAAGAGACCCAGTACTTC CSASPVRSQETQYF
TRBD1 15 TRBJ1-2 TRBV7-9 many TGTGCCAGCAGCCGCCGGGACAGGGGATCCTATGGCTACACCTTC CASSRRDRGSYGYTF
TRBD1 14 TRBJ1-2 TRBV5-1 many TGCGCCAGCAGCGAGGGACAGGGCGGCTATGGCTACACCTTC CASSEGQGGYGYTF
- 13 TRBJ2-7 TRBV4-2 - TGTGCCAGCAGCGGGGCTGGGGCCTCCGAGCAGTACTTC CASSGAGASEQYF
TRBD2 12 TRBJ2-2 TRBV2 few TGTGCCATGGGCGGGGGCACCGGGGAGCTGTTTTTT CAMGGGTGELFF
TRBD2 15 TRBJ2-1 TRBV6-2/TRBV6-3 - TGTGCCAGCAGCATCGGGGGGGCCCTACAATGGGAGCAGTTCTTC CASSIGGALQWEQFF
- 14 TRBJ1-1 TRBV5-1 few TGCGCCAGCAGCTTGGACAGTCAGAACACTGAAGCTTTCTTT CASSLDSQNTEAFF
- 12 TRBJ1-2 TRBV5-1 few TGCGCCAGCAGCTTGGGTCAGGATGGCTACACCTTC CASSLGQDGYTF
- 13 TRBJ2-3 TRBV6-2/TRBV6-3 - TGTGCCAGCAATTCGGGGCCCGGAAATACGCAGTATTTT CASNSGPGNTQYF
- 12 TRBJ2-2 TRBV6-5 medium-sized TGTGCCAGCCACGGGGTCACCGGGGAGCTGTTTTTT CASHGVTGELFF
- 13 TRBJ2-7 TRBV5-6 - TGTGCCAGCAGCTTGCATCCTGCCTACGAGCAGTACTTC CASSLHPAYEQYF
- 13 TRBJ2-3 TRBV5-4 few TGTGCCAGCAGCACCGGGGTGGAGGATACGCAGTATTTT CASSTGVEDTQYF
TRBD2 16 TRBJ2-5 TRBV5-4 once TGTGCCAGCAGCCCTTTCCTAGCGGGGAGCCAAGAGACCCAGTACTTC CASSPFLAGSQETQYF
- 14 TRBJ2-5 TRBV10-2 - TGCGCCAGCAGTGAGTCGGGTCGGCCTGAGACCCAGTACTTC CASSESGRPETQYF
- 13 TRBJ2-7 TRBV19 few TGTGCCAGTAGTACCTTAAACAGCTACGAGCAGTACTTC CASSTLNSYEQYF
- 16 TRBJ2-2 TRBV7-9 - TGTGCCAGCAGCTTAGACGGCCAGGGAGGCACCGGGGAGCTGTTTTTT CASSLDGQGGTGELFF
- 18 TRBJ2-1 TRBV7-3 few TGTGCCAGCAGCTTAATGGGGGCTGCGACAGCTAGTGGGAATGAGCAGTTCTTC CASSLMGAATASGNEQFF
- 15 TRBJ2-4 TRBV5-4 few TGTGCCAGCAGCGAGGGACATCCCTCGGGAAACATTCAGTACTTC CASSEGHPSGNIQYF
TRBD2 15 TRBJ2-3 TRBV10-3 - TGTGCCATCAGTAAACTAGCGGGGGTTGGAGATACGCAGTATTTT CAISKLAGVGDTQYF
- 14 TRBJ1-2 TRBV14 many TGTGCCAGCAGCCAAGATCTGGGCAACTATGGCTACACCTTC CASSQDLGNYGYTF
TRBD1 14 TRBJ2-7 TRBV5-4 - TGTGCCAGCAGCTCTCCGACAGGGAAGTACGAGCAGTACTTC CASSSPTGKYEQYF
- 16 TRBJ2-3 TRBV4-1 many TGCGCCAGCAGCCAAGAGGGGCTACCCAGCACAGATACGCAGTATTTT CASSQEGLPSTDTQYF
TRBD1 15 TRBJ2-5 TRBV20-1 few TGCAGTGCAAGCACCGGGACAGGGGCTTCGGAGACCCAGTACTTC CSASTGTGASETQYF